This TCR beta chain appears in the sequencing data of a study of T-cell reconstitution after alpha-beta-depleted transplantation in children. CDR3 length equals 15 residues. Germline-derived CDR1 and CDR2 are LNHNV and YYDKDF (reference sequence). The ends were cut back, 1 base at V and 4 bases at J, with 10 bases in the middle. It was with unique molecular identifiers that the TCRbeta library was prepared. TCRdb redid the calling of the PCR reads with MiXCR, one entry per CDR3 protein. The sample yields 400,000 to 500,000 distinct CDR3 sequences, under 13% seen once. The sequences come from PBMCs from the stem cell graft donor, collected from the stem cell graft. J is TRBJ2-2 and V is TRBV15; TRBD2 is a possible D gene (6 bases). The origin of this receptor is a human donor who donated a stem cell graft to a child with acute myeloid leukemia. CDR3 residues: CATSRAGGSTGELFF. CDR3 DNA: TGTGCCACCAGCAGAGCCGGGGGTTCCACCGGGGAGCTGTTTTTT.